This T cell receptor beta chain was recovered during a study of vaccination effects on CD4 cells after COVID-19. This CDR3 comprises 12 residues. CDR1 is DFQATT and CDR2 is SNEGSKA in the germline V gene (reference sequence). Trimming left V 3 bases short and J 7 bases short, with 10 bases between. TCRdb's copy holds only in-frame clones and misses some; the assay was immunoSEQ multiplex PCR. The table shows roughly 56,000 clones, with around 73% occurring only once. Ahead of sequencing, the ViraFEST assay grew antigen-specific CD4+ T cells using viral peptide pools. At the end of 9 to 11 days of culture, CD4+ T cells were isolated. Everyone in the study got two shots of either the BNT162b2 or mRNA-1273 vaccine. The researchers cultured approximately 2.1 million PBMC per well with roughly 11 IU/ml IL-2 and 8.5 to 10 ug/ml peptides. Remarks on this clone: What it binds is unknown.

Material: CD4+ T cells from PBMCs cultured with HCoV-229E spike peptides, obtained after COVID-19 vaccination. The clonotype was recovered from a human donor who received a COVID-19 vaccine. This chain connects TRBV20-1 to TRBJ2-1; D remains unclear. As DNA, the CDR3 is TGCAGTGCTAGTCGAGAATCGAATGAGCAGTTCTTC. It translates to CSASRESNEQFF.